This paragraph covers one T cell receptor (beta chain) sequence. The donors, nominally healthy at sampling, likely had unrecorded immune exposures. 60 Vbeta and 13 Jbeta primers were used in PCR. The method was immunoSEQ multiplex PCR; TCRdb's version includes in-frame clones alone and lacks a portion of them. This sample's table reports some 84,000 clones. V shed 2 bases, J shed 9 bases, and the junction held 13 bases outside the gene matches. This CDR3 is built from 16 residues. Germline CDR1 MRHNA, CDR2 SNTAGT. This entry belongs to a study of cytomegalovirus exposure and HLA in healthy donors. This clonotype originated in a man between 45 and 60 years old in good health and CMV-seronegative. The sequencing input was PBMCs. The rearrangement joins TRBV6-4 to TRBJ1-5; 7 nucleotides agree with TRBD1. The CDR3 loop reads CASSDEETGWAMPQHF. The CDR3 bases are TGTGCCAGCAGTGACGAGGAGACAGGGTGGGCCATGCCCCAGCATTTT.